This is a list of T cell receptor beta chains from one sample in a study of radiotherapy plus CTLA-4 blockade in lung cancer. Some clones are missing from TCRdb's copy, which holds only in-frame ones; the method was immunoSEQ multiplex PCR. The sample lists 25,000 to 40,000 clones, 60% to 75% seen once, with 4.7% in the top ten. The sequencing used peripheral blood, collected from a patient treated with radiotherapy plus ipilimumab. The receptors derive from a human donor with non-small cell lung cancer whose response to radiotherapy plus ipilimumab could not be evaluated. CDR3s include the opening cysteine and the closing phenylalanine or tryptophan. The D gene is left open where the match is weak. Clone size is given for some rows only: seen once, a few or many times, or a class if the clone is expanded.

- | TRBD1 | TRBJ2-7 | TRBV6-5 | 13 | CASRQGQAYEQYF | TGTGCCAGCAGGCAAGGACAGGCCTACGAGCAGTACTTC
- | - | TRBJ2-7 | TRBV11-2 | 13 | CASSLSAGLEQYF | TGTGCCAGCAGCTTATCCGCAGGGCTCGAGCAGTACTTC
few | - | TRBJ2-7 | TRBV7-6 | 13 | CASSLAVYYEQYF | TGTGCCAGCAGCTTAGCGGTCTACTACGAGCAGTACTTC
- | - | TRBJ1-6 | TRBV9 | 16 | CASSALLGRGDSPLHF | TGTGCCAGCAGCGCTCTACTGGGACGGGGGGATTCACCCCTCCACTTT
- | TRBD2 | TRBJ2-1 | TRBV28 | 14 | CASGRASANNEQFF | TGTGCCAGCGGGAGGGCTAGCGCTAACAATGAGCAGTTCTTC
- | TRBD2 | TRBJ2-1 | TRBV5-4 | 15 | CASSPEGGRANEQFF | TGTGCCAGCAGCCCCGAGGGCGGGAGGGCGAATGAGCAGTTCTTC
- | - | TRBJ2-5 | TRBV10-1 | 14 | CASSESRSQETQYF | TGCGCCAGCAGTGAGTCACGCAGTCAAGAGACCCAGTACTTC
- | TRBD1 | TRBJ2-2 | TRBV7-3 | 16 | CASSLTQGANTGELFF | TGTGCCAGCAGCTTAACTCAGGGGGCGAACACCGGGGAGCTGTTTTTT
- | - | TRBJ1-1 | TRBV10-1 | 12 | CASSIENTEAFF | TGCGCCAGCAGTATAGAGAACACTGAAGCTTTCTTT
- | - | TRBJ1-6 | TRBV7-2 | 15 | CASSSQGADNSPLHF | TGTGCCAGCAGCTCACAGGGAGCCGATAATTCACCCCTCCACTTT
- | - | TRBJ2-3 | TRBV5-6 | 14 | CASSFLASSDTQYF | TGTGCCAGCAGCTTTTTGGCTAGCTCGGATACGCAGTATTTT
- | - | TRBJ1-2 | TRBV10-2 | 12 | CASSTGKVGYTF | TGCGCCAGCAGCACAGGAAAGGTTGGCTACACCTTC
few | - | TRBJ1-4 | TRBV6-1 | 13 | CASSFQNNEKLFF | TGTGCCAGCAGTTTTCAGAATAATGAAAAACTGTTTTTT
- | - | TRBJ1-2 | TRBV28 | 14 | CASSIRGFGYGYTF | TGTGCCAGCAGTATCAGGGGTTTTGGCTATGGCTACACCTTC
few | TRBD1 | TRBJ1-4 | TRBV9 | 15 | CASSVPRDRNEKLFF | TGTGCCAGCAGCGTACCCCGGGACAGGAATGAAAAACTGTTTTTT
few | TRBD1 | TRBJ1-1 | TRBV4-1 | 13 | CASRQGVNTEAFF | TGCGCCAGCAGACAGGGGGTTAACACTGAAGCTTTCTTT
once | TRBD1 | TRBJ2-7 | TRBV29-1 | 13 | CSARRGQGYEQYF | TGCAGCGCCCGGAGGGGACAGGGCTACGAGCAGTACTTC
- | - | TRBJ1-3 | TRBV4-1 | 16 | CASSQDPEISGNTIYF | TGTGCCAGCAGCCAAGATCCGGAGATCTCTGGAAACACCATATATTTT
- | - | TRBJ2-3 | TRBV4-2 | 16 | CASSLGTPRGTDTQYF | TGTGCCAGCAGCCTCGGCACTCCTCGGGGCACAGATACGCAGTATTTT
- | TRBD1 | TRBJ1-2 | TRBV5-4 | 14 | CASSTGQKPYGYTF | TGTGCCAGCAGCACGGGACAGAAACCCTATGGCTACACCTTC
- | - | TRBJ2-7 | TRBV4-1 | 17 | CASSQAMIPGSSYEQYF | TGCGCCAGCAGCCAAGCAATGATCCCGGGGAGCTCCTACGAGCAGTACTTC
- | - | TRBJ2-5 | TRBV28 | 12 | CASIGATGTQYF | TGTGCCAGCATTGGGGCGACAGGGACCCAGTACTTC
- | TRBD1 | TRBJ2-4 | TRBV2 | 13 | CASSTGTVNIQYF | TGTGCCAGCAGTACCGGGACAGTAAACATTCAGTACTTC
once | TRBD2 | TRBJ2-2 | TRBV28 | 16 | CASSLGGLVGTGELFF | TGTGCCAGCAGTTTAGGAGGACTAGTGGGCACCGGGGAGCTGTTTTTT
- | - | TRBJ1-1 | TRBV7-2 | 13 | CASSLIKGTEAFF | TGTGCCAGCAGCTTGATCAAGGGGACTGAAGCTTTCTTT
- | - | TRBJ2-2 | TRBV30 | 13 | CAWSNRVPGELFF | TGTGCCTGGAGTAACAGGGTTCCCGGGGAGCTGTTTTTT
- | - | TRBJ2-3 | TRBV19 | 15 | CASSPWGGVADTQYF | TGTGCCAGTAGTCCTTGGGGGGGCGTTGCAGATACGCAGTATTTT
- | - | TRBJ2-5 | TRBV5-1 | 14 | CASSLLSGQETQYF | TGCGCCAGCAGCTTGCTTAGCGGCCAAGAGACCCAGTACTTC